In this sample, the clone carrying this TCR beta chain turned up many times. The antigen remains unidentified. The data were taken from a study of T cells in Graves' hyperthyroidism and ophthalmopathy. Overall study: The blood sample was taken at first diagnosis, before treatment began.

Per germline, CDR1 SGHKS and CDR2 YYEKEE (reference sequence). Trimming stripped 3 bases from V and 7 bases from J, with 14 bases between. This CDR3 is built from 13 residues. Uncontrolled infection, other autoimmune disease, pregnancy or lactation led to exclusion. Using around 10 ml of fresh peripheral blood, PBMCs were prepared. Study findings and constraints: Researchers found most expanded thyroid clonotypes above 0.001 in blood as well.

The source material, RNA transcripts, was used to amplify TCR beta CDR3 regions. HTBI primers were employed in a first-round RT-PCR of the TCR CDR3. TCRdb itself ran the multiplex PCR reads through MiXCR, one entry per CDR3 protein. Among 690,000 or so distinct CDR3 sequences listed, around 19% were seen once. The specimen was blood. This receptor was obtained from a woman in her forties or fifties with Graves' hyperthyroidism that later progressed to Graves' ophthalmopathy. This chain connects TRBV5-5 to TRBJ2-7, with D possibly called TRBD1 or TRBD2 (5 bases each). The CDR3 nucleotides read TGTGCCAGCAGCTACGGGGCGTCGGGGGAGCAGTACTTC. Its protein product is CASSYGASGEQYF.